The 5 T cell receptor beta chains reported below all come from one sample, sequenced in a study of blood T cells in healthy people across ages. The second PCR ran about 6 to 12 cycles with a sample-barcoded 5' primer and J-beta primers. TCRdb reprocessed the 5' RACE reads with MiXCR, giving one entry per CDR3 protein. The sample comprises about 1.8 million distinct CDR3 sequences, around half of which are singletons, and 2.1% rests with the top ten. The sequencing input was blood. The receptors were gathered from a woman aged 40-49 years in good health.

The chain combines TRBV20-1 with TRBJ2-3; TRBD1 aligns across 8 bases. The germline CDR1 and CDR2 sequences are DFQATT and SNEGSKA (reference sequence). CDR3 length: 15 amino acids. V dropped 1 base and J dropped 0; count of bases not matched to a gene: 3. In DNA, the CDR3 is TGCAGTGCTAGAGCTGGACAGGGAAGCACAGATACGCAGTATTTT. Translation gives CSARAGQGSTDTQYF.

The chain uses TRBV4-1 and TRBJ1-2; D remains ambiguous. The CDR3 extends over 16 amino acids. The V and J ends lost 0 bases and 7 bases respectively, with 18 bases between them. Germline V gene lookup returns CDR1 MGHRA and CDR2 YSYEKL. The CDR3 sequence: CASSQDHGLIPGGYTF. CDR3 coding DNA: TGCGCCAGCAGCCAAGATCACGGGCTAATACCTGGTGGCTACACCTTC.

V usage is TRBV10-3 and J usage is TRBJ2-4; 14 bases align to TRBD2. The J segment lost 9 bases and the V segment lost 3 bases, leaving 4 bases of the junction unmatched. The CDR3 spans 15 residues. Germline V gene lookup returns CDR1 ENHRY and CDR2 SYGVKD. Here the CDR3 reads CAISDTGTSGGIQYF. The CDR3 DNA is TGTGCCATCAGTGATACCGGGACTAGCGGGGGCATTCAGTACTTC.

The chain carries TRBV5-1 and TRBJ2-1; a possible D gene is TRBD1 (5 bases). The CDR3 runs to 15 residues. Trimming took off 0 bases at V and 0 bases at J, with 7 bases between the two ends. Per germline, CDR1 SGHRS and CDR2 YFSETQ. The CDR3, as DNA: TGCGCCAGCAGCTTGGTGACAGCCTCCTACAATGAGCAGTTCTTC. Translated, it gives CASSLVTASYNEQFF.

This clonotype was found a few times. This chain joins TRBV27 and TRBJ2-5; possible D gene TRBD1, 6 bases. The CDR3 covers 15 residues. V was shortened by 5 bases and J by 2 bases, with 15 bases between the two germline ends. The germline V gene has CDR1 MNHEY and CDR2 SMNVEV (reference sequence). The CDR3 reads CASSMTGGGQETQYF. The DNA of the CDR3 is TGTGCCAGCAGTATGACAGGAGGAGGTCAAGAGACCCAGTACTTC.